This T cell receptor beta chain was found in a study of shared clonotypes between healthy human individuals. With regard to this clone: Its antigen is unidentified.

Sequencing used immunoSEQ multiplex PCR; TCRdb keeps in-frame clones, though not all of them. The sample shows fewer than 3 million clones, under 95% of them seen only once. Deletions cut 3 bases from V and 6 bases from J, with 15 bases between. Germline CDR1 and CDR2: MGHRA and YSYEKL. The CDR3 loop spans 15 amino acids. Whole-study findings and limits: Clonotype sharing among the donors was expected to vary with sequencing depth.

The chain employs TRBV4-1 and TRBJ2-1, with D possibly being TRBD2 (5 bases). The sequence derives from a man between 18 and 29 years old in good health. Some clones in this sample may be carry-over from other donors' samples. The material sequenced was naive CD4+ T cells from PBMCs. Stated subset: CD45RA+ positively selected. CDR3 amino acids: CASSQPRGRGNEQFF. The CDR3 DNA follows: TGCGCCAGCAGCCAGCCCCGGGGTCGTGGCAATGAGCAGTTCTTC.